Shown below are 9 T cell receptor beta chains from a single sample sequenced in a study of regulatory T cells in long-lasting Graves disease (TCRdb year 2021). The time point tag for this specimen amounts to: newly diagnosed GD, antithyroid drugs for less than 3 months. For both TCR sequencing and RNA sequencing, RNA was extracted from PBMCs using TRIzol. The method was multiplex PCR. Reads for this sample came from an Illumina HiSeq 4000. TCR beta libraries were built with iRepertoire HTBI primers and Arm-PCR amplification of CDR3 regions. Using fastp at Q25 and MiXCR, TCRdb reprocessed the public reads and kept productive beta chains. Entries that share a CDR3 protein sequence are merged under the most common genes and DNA. Present in this sample are about 530,000 distinct CDR3 sequences, about 16% of which were seen just once. The top ten constitute 25% of the sample. These same data were also listed under a study on T cells in Graves' hyperthyroidism and ophthalmopathy.

The specimen comprised peripheral blood mononuclear cells (PBMCs), sampled at new diagnosis, from a patient treated with antithyroid drugs. Receptor source: a middle-aged woman with Graves disease. Donor details come from another sample of the same person, matched by shared clones.

Comments on this clonotype: A read error is possible here, since a much larger clone lies one base away. This chain connects TRBV6-1 to TRBJ1-1; D uncertain. Germline CDR1 reads MNHNS; CDR2 reads SASEGT. The CDR3 extends over 14 amino acids. The CDR3 is CASSELRTNTEALF. CDR3 DNA sequence: TGTGCCAGCAGTGAACTACGGACGAACACTGAAGCTCTCTTT.

The chain combines TRBV29-1 with TRBJ1-1, with 8 bases that match TRBD1. This CDR3 region has 13 residues. Looked up from germline, CDR1 is SQVTM and CDR2 is ANQGSEA. V lost 4 bases, J lost 4 bases, and 5 bases stayed unmatched. The CDR3 nucleotides read TGCAGCGTTGGGCGGCAGGGGGCCACTGAAGCTTTCTTT. Translation: CSVGRQGATEAFF.

This clonotype was detected many times. V gene TRBV12-3 or TRBV12-4 combines with J gene TRBJ1-4; 8 positions agree with TRBD1. V trimming: 5 bases; J trimming: 6 bases; junction bases outside the gene matches: 8. This CDR3 is built from 15 residues. CDR3 amino acids: CASSPRTGRYEKLFF. The CDR3 region has the DNA TGTGCCAGCAGTCCACGGACAGGGCGATATGAAAAACTGTTTTTT.

In the case of this clonotype: A much larger clone lies a single base off, so this may be a read error. The conserved phenylalanine or tryptophan is not found at the CDR3 terminus, so this likely reflects a read error. V is TRBV9 and J is TRBJ1-6; 9 bases agree with TRBD1. J was trimmed by 6 bases and V by 2 bases; bases with no gene match: 6. This CDR3 region has 16 residues. Germline values: CDR1 SGDLS, CDR2 YYNGEE. CDR3 DNA: TGTGCCAGCAGCGTGGACAGGGGTGGGGGTAATTCACCCCTCCACCTT. Protein: CASSVDRGGGNSPLHL.

The chain has TRBV7-9 and TRBJ2-5, with D possibly being TRBD2 (5 bases). Germline values: CDR1 SEHNR, CDR2 FQNEAQ (reference sequence). The V end lost 1 base, the J end lost 2 bases, and 8 bases lay between the germline ends. The CDR3 is 14 residues long. The CDR3 DNA follows: TGTGCCAGCAGCTTAGAATGGACTCAAGAGACCCAGTACTTC. Its translation is CASSLEWTQETQYF.

Regarding this clonotype: One end of the junction varies from germline; a read error may be responsible. The chain links TRBV4-1 to TRBJ2-7, with TRBD1 matching 9 bases. Germline V gene data show CDR1 as MGHRA and CDR2 as YSYEKL. This CDR3 spans 14 amino acids. CDR3 region: CASSTTGGTYEQYF. CDR3 DNA: TGTGCCAGCAGCACCACAGGGGGCACCTACGAGCAGTACTTC.

Many counts were recorded for this clonotype. This chain uses TRBV6-5 with TRBJ2-1; D is possibly TRBD1 or TRBD2 (5 bases each). Germline V gene data show CDR1 as MNHEY and CDR2 as SVGAGI. The length of the CDR3 is 14 residues. Deletions cut 0 bases from V and 8 bases from J, with 11 bases between. The CDR3 protein is CASSYSRDADEQFF. Here the CDR3 DNA reads TGTGCCAGCAGTTACTCCCGGGACGCGGATGAGCAGTTCTTC.

This clonotype was seen repeatedly, ten times or more. The chain recombines TRBV27 with TRBJ2-5, with D perhaps matching TRBD1 (6 bases). The CDR3 length is 16 residues. Looked up from germline, CDR1 is MNHEY and CDR2 is SMNVEV (reference sequence). The germline V and J ends were trimmed by 6 bases and 2 bases, with 19 bases remaining between them. The CDR3 DNA is TGTGCCAGCAGCCCTTGGGGGTGGGGACAACAAGAGACCCAGTACTTC. It specifies CASSPWGWGQQETQYF.

Points on this clonotype: A much larger clone differs by one base, so this may be a read error. This rearrangement joins TRBV5-1 to TRBJ2-2; TRBD1 agrees at 9 bases. CDR1 is SGHRS and CDR2 is YFSETQ in the germline V gene. This CDR3 contains 16 residues. The CDR3 bases are TGCGCCAGCAGGCCAAGGACAGGGGATAACACCGGGGAGCTGTCTTTT. Translation gives CASRPRTGDNTGELSF.